This T cell receptor beta chain was recovered during a study of OX40 agonist ivuxolimab in advanced cancers. If patients had autoimmune disease history or systemic immunosuppression, they were excluded. Blood draws occurred at baseline, cycle 4 day 1, and cycle 7 day 1. Study results and caveats: The work left the antigen specificity of expanded peripheral T cells undetermined. Clonal expansion was seen in CD4+ and CD8+ blood T cells by week 6 at 0.1 to 3.0 mg/kg.

A word on this clone: What it recognizes is unknown.

CDR3 length: 10 residues. V was trimmed by 3 bases and J by 6 bases, leaving 0 bases between them. Germline V gene data show CDR1 as SGHAT and CDR2 as FQDESV (reference sequence). The data were produced by immunoSEQ multiplex PCR, yet TCRdb's version contains in-frame clones alone and is incomplete. The sample consists of roughly 29,000 clones, just over 90% of them appearing once. The sample was CD4+ or CD8+ T cells sorted from blood, taken in a trial of the OX40 agonist ivuxolimab. The receptor was isolated from an adult with an advanced solid tumor such as melanoma, head and neck, liver or kidney cancer. The genes are TRBV11-1 and TRBJ2-1; no clear D gene. This CDR3 is CASSFNEQFF. The DNA of the CDR3 is TGTGCCAGCAGCTTCAATGAGCAGTTCTTC.